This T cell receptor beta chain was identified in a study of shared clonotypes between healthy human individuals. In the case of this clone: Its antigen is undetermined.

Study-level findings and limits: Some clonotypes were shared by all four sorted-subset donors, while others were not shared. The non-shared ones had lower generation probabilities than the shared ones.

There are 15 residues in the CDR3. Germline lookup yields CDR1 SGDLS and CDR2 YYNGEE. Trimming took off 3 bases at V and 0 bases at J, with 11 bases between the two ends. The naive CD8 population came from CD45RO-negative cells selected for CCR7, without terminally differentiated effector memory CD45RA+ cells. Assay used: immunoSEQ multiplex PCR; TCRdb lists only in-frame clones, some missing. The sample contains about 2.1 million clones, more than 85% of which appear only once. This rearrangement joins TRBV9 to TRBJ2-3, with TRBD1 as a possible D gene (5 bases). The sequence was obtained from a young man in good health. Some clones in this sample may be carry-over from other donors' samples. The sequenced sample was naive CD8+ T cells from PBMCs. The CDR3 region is CASSELGRSTDTQYF. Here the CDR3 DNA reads TGTGCCAGCAGCGAACTGGGGCGGAGCACAGATACGCAGTATTTT.